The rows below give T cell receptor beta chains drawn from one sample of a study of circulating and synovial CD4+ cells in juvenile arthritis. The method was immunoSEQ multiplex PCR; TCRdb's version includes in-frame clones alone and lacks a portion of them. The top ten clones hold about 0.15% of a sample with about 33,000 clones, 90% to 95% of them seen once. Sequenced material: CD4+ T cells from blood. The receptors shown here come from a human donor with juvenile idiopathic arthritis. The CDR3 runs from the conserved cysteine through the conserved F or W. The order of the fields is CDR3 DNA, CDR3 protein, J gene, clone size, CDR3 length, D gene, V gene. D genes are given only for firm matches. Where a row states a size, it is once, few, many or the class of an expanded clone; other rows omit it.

DNA: TGTGCCAGCAGCCAAGATCTTGGCACAGATACGCAGTATTTT; CDR3: CASSQDLGTDTQYF; J: TRBJ2-3; size: -; length: 14; D: -; V: TRBV4-2
DNA: TGTGCCAGCCAGGAAAACTATGGCTACACCTTC; CDR3: CASQENYGYTF; J: TRBJ1-2; size: -; length: 11; D: -; V: TRBV28
DNA: TGCGCCAGCAGCTTTGGTAGTCCAAACTACGAGCAGTACTTC; CDR3: CASSFGSPNYEQYF; J: TRBJ2-7; size: -; length: 14; D: -; V: TRBV5-1
DNA: TGTGCCACCCGACAGGGGGCGGGTTATGGCTACACCTTC; CDR3: CATRQGAGYGYTF; J: TRBJ1-2; size: -; length: 13; D: TRBD1; V: TRBV5-4
DNA: TGTGCCAGCAGTGAGCCTGAGCTCTATGGCTACACCTTC; CDR3: CASSEPELYGYTF; J: TRBJ1-2; size: -; length: 13; D: -; V: TRBV6-6
DNA: TGTGCCAGCAGTGAACTTGGGGGGGGGTTAGATACGCAGTATTTT; CDR3: CASSELGGGLDTQYF; J: TRBJ2-3; size: -; length: 15; D: TRBD2; V: TRBV6-1
DNA: TGCGCCAGCAGCTTGGGAGCTAGCGGGGAACAAGAGACCCAGTACTTC; CDR3: CASSLGASGEQETQYF; J: TRBJ2-5; size: -; length: 16; D: TRBD2; V: TRBV5-1
DNA: TGTGCCAGCAGTTGGACAGGGTCCGGGGTTGAGCTGTTTTTT; CDR3: CASSWTGSGVELFF; J: TRBJ2-2; size: -; length: 14; D: TRBD1; V: TRBV6-5
DNA: TGTGCCAGTAGTACGCGACTATCCACCCCCCCCTACGAGCAGTACTTC; CDR3: CASSTRLSTPPYEQYF; J: TRBJ2-7; size: few; length: 16; D: -; V: TRBV19
DNA: TGTGCCAGCAGTGTAGGACGGACTGAGGCCAAAAACATTCAGTACTTC; CDR3: CASSVGRTEAKNIQYF; J: TRBJ2-4; size: -; length: 16; D: -; V: TRBV28
DNA: TGCGCCAGCAGCCTTGGACAGGGATCCTACGAGCAGTACTTC; CDR3: CASSLGQGSYEQYF; J: TRBJ2-7; size: -; length: 14; D: TRBD1; V: TRBV4-1
DNA: TGTGCCAGCAGATCAGGGGGTACATATAATTCCCCCCTCCACTTT; CDR3: CASRSGGTYNSPLHF; J: TRBJ1-6; size: -; length: 15; D: TRBD1; V: TRBV6-5
DNA: TGCGCCAGCAGAGAAGCAGAGACCCAGTACTTC; CDR3: CASREAETQYF; J: TRBJ2-5; size: -; length: 11; D: -; V: TRBV5-1
DNA: TGCGCCAGCAGTGAGGTCAGGGGATTCGCTGAAGCTTTCTTT; CDR3: CASSEVRGFAEAFF; J: TRBJ1-1; size: -; length: 14; D: -; V: TRBV10-2
DNA: TGTGCCAGCAGTGAAGGTACGGTTCGCTACGAGCAGTACTTC; CDR3: CASSEGTVRYEQYF; J: TRBJ2-7; size: -; length: 14; D: -; V: TRBV25-1
DNA: TGTGCCAGCAGCTTCGGACAGTTGAACACTGAAGCTTTCTTT; CDR3: CASSFGQLNTEAFF; J: TRBJ1-1; size: -; length: 14; D: -; V: TRBV7-2
DNA: TGTGCCAGCAGTGGAGGTCCCGGGACAGGGGAGGCCTACAATGAGCAGTTCTTC; CDR3: CASSGGPGTGEAYNEQFF; J: TRBJ2-1; size: -; length: 18; D: TRBD1; V: TRBV2
DNA: TGTGCCAGCAGCCAAGATGGTTACGACTTCCTTAGCGAGCAGTACTTC; CDR3: CASSQDGYDFLSEQYF; J: TRBJ2-7; size: -; length: 16; D: -; V: TRBV4-2
DNA: TGCGCCAGCAGCTCCAGGGGGACAGGGGGTGGGGAGACCCAGTACTTC; CDR3: CASSSRGTGGGETQYF; J: TRBJ2-5; size: -; length: 16; D: TRBD1; V: TRBV5-1
DNA: TGTGCCAGCAGCAAGGACGAAAAGGGGGAGCAGTTCTTC; CDR3: CASSKDEKGEQFF; J: TRBJ2-1; size: once; length: 13; D: -; V: TRBV11-3
DNA: TGCGCCAGCAGCTTGGAGGGGGCTGGCACCGGGGAGCTGTTTTTT; CDR3: CASSLEGAGTGELFF; J: TRBJ2-2; size: -; length: 15; D: TRBD1; V: TRBV5-1
DNA: TGTGCCAGTACTCTGGCAGGGGGAGGCTACGAGCAGTACTTC; CDR3: CASTLAGGGYEQYF; J: TRBJ2-7; size: -; length: 14; D: -; V: TRBV19
DNA: TGTGCCAGCCGACAGGGGGGTAACACCGGGGAGCTGTTTTTT; CDR3: CASRQGGNTGELFF; J: TRBJ2-2; size: once; length: 14; D: TRBD1; V: TRBV28
DNA: TGTGCCAGCAGCGTAATAGCGGGCCTCACAGATACGCAGTATTTT; CDR3: CASSVIAGLTDTQYF; J: TRBJ2-3; size: -; length: 15; D: TRBD2; V: TRBV7-9
DNA: TGTGCCAGCAGCAAAGACGGAGGCCGGGACAGAGCCTCCTACAATGAGCAGTTCTTC; CDR3: CASSKDGGRDRASYNEQFF; J: TRBJ2-1; size: -; length: 19; D: -; V: TRBV21-1
DNA: TGTGCCAGCTCACCAGACTATTCTCAGCCCCAGCATTTT; CDR3: CASSPDYSQPQHF; J: TRBJ1-5; size: -; length: 13; D: -; V: TRBV18
DNA: TGTGCCAGCAGCTTAAGACTAGCGGGAACCAGCGGGGAGCTGTTTTTT; CDR3: CASSLRLAGTSGELFF; J: TRBJ2-2; size: -; length: 16; D: TRBD2; V: TRBV7-2
DNA: TGTGCCAGCTCACCGAATACAGGGGAGAACTATGGCTACACCTTC; CDR3: CASSPNTGENYGYTF; J: TRBJ1-2; size: -; length: 15; D: TRBD1; V: TRBV18
DNA: TGTGCCAGCAGCCCCAGCCTAGCGGGGGCGGATACGCAGTATTTT; CDR3: CASSPSLAGADTQYF; J: TRBJ2-3; size: once; length: 15; D: TRBD2; V: TRBV9
DNA: TGTGCCAGCAGGCCTAGGGGTTCGGGCAATCAGCCCCAGCATTTT; CDR3: CASRPRGSGNQPQHF; J: TRBJ1-5; size: -; length: 15; D: -; V: TRBV7-2
DNA: TGTGCCAGCATCAAGCCCCCCGGGACAGTTCCCTATAATTCACCCCTCCACTTT; CDR3: CASIKPPGTVPYNSPLHF; J: TRBJ1-6; size: -; length: 18; D: TRBD1; V: TRBV28
DNA: TGTGCCAGTAGTATTTGGGGGCGAGGAGGTCAGCCCCAGCATTTT; CDR3: CASSIWGRGGQPQHF; J: TRBJ1-5; size: -; length: 15; D: -; V: TRBV19
DNA: TGTGCCAGCTCAACTTCGGACAGGGGCTACGAGCAGTACTTC; CDR3: CASSTSDRGYEQYF; J: TRBJ2-7; size: -; length: 14; D: TRBD1; V: TRBV18
DNA: TGTGCCAGCTCCCAGACGGGGGGTGATGAGCAGTTCTTC; CDR3: CASSQTGGDEQFF; J: TRBJ2-1; size: -; length: 13; D: TRBD2; V: TRBV9
DNA: TGCGCCAGCAGCCAAGAGAGGAATCAGCCCCAGCATTTT; CDR3: CASSQERNQPQHF; J: TRBJ1-5; size: -; length: 13; D: -; V: TRBV4-1
DNA: TGTGCCAGCAGCGTCGGACAGGGGCGAGGCACCGGGGAGCTGTTTTTT; CDR3: CASSVGQGRGTGELFF; J: TRBJ2-2; size: -; length: 16; D: TRBD1; V: TRBV9
DNA: TGCGCCAGCAGCTTGATCGGGGAGACCGGAAACACCATATATTTT; CDR3: CASSLIGETGNTIYF; J: TRBJ1-3; size: few; length: 15; D: -; V: TRBV5-1
DNA: TGTGCCAGCAGTCCCTCTTCTCAGGGGGCTTTCTTT; CDR3: CASSPSSQGAFF; J: TRBJ1-1; size: -; length: 12; D: -; V: TRBV6-6
DNA: TGCGCCAGCAGCACGGGACAGGTCTATGGCTACACCTTC; CDR3: CASSTGQVYGYTF; J: TRBJ1-2; size: -; length: 13; D: TRBD1; V: TRBV5-1
DNA: TGCGCCAGCAGCCCGCCGGGGGACTATAATTCCCCCCTCCACTTT; CDR3: CASSPPGDYNSPLHF; J: TRBJ1-6; size: -; length: 15; D: -; V: TRBV5-1
DNA: TGTGCCAGCAGTCCTAAGCTCCCGGTGAGGGCCGAGCAGTACTTC; CDR3: CASSPKLPVRAEQYF; J: TRBJ2-7; size: -; length: 15; D: -; V: TRBV11-1
DNA: TGTGCCAGCAGCCTCCGGTGGGATACGCAGTATTTT; CDR3: CASSLRWDTQYF; J: TRBJ2-3; size: -; length: 12; D: -; V: TRBV7-2
DNA: TGTGCCACAACGACCAGGGGTCCGAACACTGAAGCTTTCTTT; CDR3: CATTTRGPNTEAFF; J: TRBJ1-1; size: -; length: 14; D: -; V: TRBV2
DNA: TGTGCCAGCAGTGGGAGATTCCAAGAGACCCAGTACTTC; CDR3: CASSGRFQETQYF; J: TRBJ2-5; size: -; length: 13; D: -; V: TRBV25-1
DNA: TGTGCCAGCAGCCAAGAATTCAGGACTAGATCCAATGAGCAGTTCTTC; CDR3: CASSQEFRTRSNEQFF; J: TRBJ2-1; size: -; length: 16; D: TRBD2; V: TRBV4-2
DNA: TGCAGTGCGCCCAGGATGAATGAGCAGTTCTTC; CDR3: CSAPRMNEQFF; J: TRBJ2-1; size: once; length: 11; D: -; V: TRBV20-1
DNA: TGTGCCAGCAGCTTTTTTTTGGGCCCTGGGGCCAACGTCCTGACTTTC; CDR3: CASSFFLGPGANVLTF; J: TRBJ2-6; size: -; length: 16; D: -; V: TRBV7-2
DNA: TGTGCCAGCAGCCGGACTAGAGACCAAGAGACCCAGTACTTC; CDR3: CASSRTRDQETQYF; J: TRBJ2-5; size: -; length: 14; D: TRBD2; V: TRBV6-5
DNA: TGTGCCAGTAGTAAGGGGGTAAATATCGATGAGCAGTTCTTC; CDR3: CASSKGVNIDEQFF; J: TRBJ2-1; size: -; length: 14; D: -; V: TRBV19
DNA: TGTGCCAGCAGTGCAGGGACAGGCGGGGATCAGCCCCAGCATTTT; CDR3: CASSAGTGGDQPQHF; J: TRBJ1-5; size: -; length: 15; D: TRBD1; V: TRBV6-1